This TCR beta chain was sequenced during a study of blood T cell repertoires in COVID-19. Turning to the study itself: The United States, Italy and Spain supplied acute and convalescent COVID-19 samples. Nucleic acid was either cDNA or gDNA, and it came from T cells, B-cell-depleted T cells, or PBMCs.

CDR3 length: 16 amino acids. CDR1 SGHDT and CDR2 YYEEEE come from the germline V gene. Trimming pared 3 bases from V and 1 base from J, leaving 15 bases between. How the authors handled the data: Amplified reference gene primers provided the basis for estimating nucleated cell counts. Only in-frame clones appear in the TCRdb table, and some are missing; sequencing was by immunoSEQ multiplex PCR. V and J calls and clone size come straight from that table; D and trimming were deduced from the DNA. Of hundreds of thousands of clones in the sample, about 90% were seen once. The receptor was derived from a man aged 18 to 30 with active or convalescent COVID-19. The V gene is TRBV5-6, the J gene TRBJ2-3; D possibly corresponds to TRBD2 (5 bases). Material for sequencing was peripheral blood. The CDR3 here is CASSSVGVGGTDTQYF. The CDR3, as DNA: TGTGCCAGCAGCTCCGTCGGGGTCGGGGGCACAGATACGCAGTATTTT.